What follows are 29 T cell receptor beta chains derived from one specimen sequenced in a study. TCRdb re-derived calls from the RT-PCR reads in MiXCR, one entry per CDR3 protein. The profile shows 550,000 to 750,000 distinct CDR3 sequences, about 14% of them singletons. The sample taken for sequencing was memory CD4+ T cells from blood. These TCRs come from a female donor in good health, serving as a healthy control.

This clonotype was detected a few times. The CDR3 nucleotides read TGCGCCAGCAGCCAAACCACGACAGGGGGCCTTGGCTACACCTTC. Residues: CASSQTTTGGLGYTF. The genes are TRBV5-1 and TRBJ1-2; TRBD1 matches at 10 bases. Germline CDR1 and CDR2: SGHRS and YFSETQ. The length of the CDR3 is 15 residues. V lost 4 bases and J lost 7; bases outside the gene matches: 10.

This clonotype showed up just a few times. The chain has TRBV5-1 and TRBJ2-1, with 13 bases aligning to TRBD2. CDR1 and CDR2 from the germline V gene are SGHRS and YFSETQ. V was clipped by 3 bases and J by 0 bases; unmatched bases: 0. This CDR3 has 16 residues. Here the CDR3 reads CASSWTSGSSYNEQFF. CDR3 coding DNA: TGCGCCAGCAGCTGGACTAGCGGGAGCTCCTACAATGAGCAGTTCTTC.

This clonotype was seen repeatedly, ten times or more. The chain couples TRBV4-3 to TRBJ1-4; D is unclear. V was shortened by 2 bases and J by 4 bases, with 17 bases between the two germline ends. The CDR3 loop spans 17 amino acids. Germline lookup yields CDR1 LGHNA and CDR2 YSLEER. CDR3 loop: CASSQNPPVNRNEKLFF. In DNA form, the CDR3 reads TGCGCCAGCAGCCAAAACCCACCGGTGAATCGTAATGAAAAACTGTTTTTT.

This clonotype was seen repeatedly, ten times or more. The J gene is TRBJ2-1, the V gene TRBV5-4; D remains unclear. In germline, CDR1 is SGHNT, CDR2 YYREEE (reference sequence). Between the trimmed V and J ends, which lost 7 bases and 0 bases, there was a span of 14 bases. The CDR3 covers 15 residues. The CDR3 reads CASVTTVGSYNEQFF. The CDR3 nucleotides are TGTGCCAGCGTAACGACGGTGGGCTCCTACAATGAGCAGTTCTTC.

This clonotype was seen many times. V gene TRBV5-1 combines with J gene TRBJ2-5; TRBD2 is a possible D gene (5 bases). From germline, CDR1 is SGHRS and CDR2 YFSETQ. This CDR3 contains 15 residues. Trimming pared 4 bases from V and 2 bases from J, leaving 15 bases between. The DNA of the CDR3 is TGCGCCAGCAGCCTCACTAGGCGGGCACAAGAGACCCAGTACTTC. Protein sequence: CASSLTRRAQETQYF. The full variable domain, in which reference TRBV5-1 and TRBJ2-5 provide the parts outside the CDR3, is KAGVTQTPRYLIKTRGQQVTLSCSPISGHRSVSWYQQTPGQGLQFLFEYFSETQRNKGNFPGRFSGRQFSNSRSEMNVSTLELGDSALYLCASSLTRRAQETQYFGPGTRLLVL.

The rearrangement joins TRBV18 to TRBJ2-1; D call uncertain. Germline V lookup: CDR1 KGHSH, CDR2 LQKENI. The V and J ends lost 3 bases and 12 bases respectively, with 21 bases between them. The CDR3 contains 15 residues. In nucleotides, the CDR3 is TGTGCCAGCTCACCGGTCGGTAATACTCCTTTGTCGCAGTTCTTC. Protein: CASSPVGNTPLSQFF.

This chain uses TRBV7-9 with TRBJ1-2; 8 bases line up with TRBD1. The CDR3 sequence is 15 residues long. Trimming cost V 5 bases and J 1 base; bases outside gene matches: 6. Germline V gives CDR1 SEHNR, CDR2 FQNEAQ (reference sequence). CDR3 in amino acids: CASSPSGGYNYGYTF. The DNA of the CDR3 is TGTGCCAGCAGCCCATCAGGGGGCTATAACTATGGCTACACCTTC. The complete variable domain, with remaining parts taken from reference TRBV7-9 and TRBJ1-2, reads DTGVSQNPRHKITKRGQNVTFRCDPISEHNRLYWYRQTLGQGPEFLTYFQNEAQLEKSRLLSDRFSAERPKGSFSTLEIQRTEQGDSAMYLCASSPSGGYNYGYTFGSGTRLTVV.

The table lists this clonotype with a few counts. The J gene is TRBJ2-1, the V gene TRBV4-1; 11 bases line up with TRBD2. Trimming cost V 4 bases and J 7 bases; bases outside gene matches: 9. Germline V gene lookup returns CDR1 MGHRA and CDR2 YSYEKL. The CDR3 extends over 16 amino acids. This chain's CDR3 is CASSPPLAGGSNEQFF. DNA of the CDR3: TGCGCCAGCAGCCCCCCCCTAGCGGGAGGATCGAATGAGCAGTTCTTC.

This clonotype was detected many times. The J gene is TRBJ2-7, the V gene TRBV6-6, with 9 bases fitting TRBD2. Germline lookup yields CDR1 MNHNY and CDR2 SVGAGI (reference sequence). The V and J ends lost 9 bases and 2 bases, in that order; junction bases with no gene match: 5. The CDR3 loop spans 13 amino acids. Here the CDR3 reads CASAGGRAYEQYF. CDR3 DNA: TGTGCCAGTGCCGGCGGGAGGGCCTACGAGCAGTACTTC.

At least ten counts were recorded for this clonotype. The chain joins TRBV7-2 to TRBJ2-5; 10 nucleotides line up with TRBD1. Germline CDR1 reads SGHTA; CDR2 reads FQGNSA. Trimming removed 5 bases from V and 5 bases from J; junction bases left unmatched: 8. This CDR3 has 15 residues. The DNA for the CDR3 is TGTGCCAGCAGCGGACCCGGGACAGGGGCTGAGACCCAGTACTTC. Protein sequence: CASSGPGTGAETQYF.

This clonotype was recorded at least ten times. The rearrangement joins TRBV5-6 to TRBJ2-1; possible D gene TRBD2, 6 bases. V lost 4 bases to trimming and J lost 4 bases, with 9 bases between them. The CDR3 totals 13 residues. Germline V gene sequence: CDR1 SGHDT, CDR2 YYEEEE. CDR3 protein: CASSPRGYNEQFF. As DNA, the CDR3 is TGTGCCAGCAGCCCCCGGGGGTACAATGAGCAGTTCTTC.

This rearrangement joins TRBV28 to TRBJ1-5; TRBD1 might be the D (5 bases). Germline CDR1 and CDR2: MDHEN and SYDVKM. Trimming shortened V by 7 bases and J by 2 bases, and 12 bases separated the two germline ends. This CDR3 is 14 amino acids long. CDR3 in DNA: TGTGCCAGCACCCTCGGAGGGGGCAATCAGCCCCAGCATTTT. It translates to CASTLGGGNQPQHF. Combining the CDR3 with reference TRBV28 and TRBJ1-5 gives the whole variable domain DVKVTQSSRYLVKRTGEKVFLECVQDMDHENMFWYRQDPGLGLRLIYFSYDVKMKEKGDIPEGYSVSREKKERFSLILESASTNQTSMYLCASTLGGGNQPQHFGDGTRLSIL.

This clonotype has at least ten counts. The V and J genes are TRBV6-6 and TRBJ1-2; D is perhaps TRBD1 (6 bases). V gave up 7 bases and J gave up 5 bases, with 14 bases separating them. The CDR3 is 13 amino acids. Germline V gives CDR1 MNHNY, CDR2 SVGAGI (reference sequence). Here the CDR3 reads CASTRPGEYGYTF. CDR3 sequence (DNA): TGTGCCAGCACCCGACCAGGGGAATATGGCTACACCTTC.

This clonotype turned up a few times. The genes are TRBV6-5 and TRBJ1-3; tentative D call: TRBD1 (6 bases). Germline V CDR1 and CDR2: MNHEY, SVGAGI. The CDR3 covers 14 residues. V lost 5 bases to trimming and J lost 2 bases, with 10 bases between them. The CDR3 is CASSKGVAGNTIYF. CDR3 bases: TGTGCCAGCAGTAAGGGGGTTGCTGGAAACACCATATATTTT.

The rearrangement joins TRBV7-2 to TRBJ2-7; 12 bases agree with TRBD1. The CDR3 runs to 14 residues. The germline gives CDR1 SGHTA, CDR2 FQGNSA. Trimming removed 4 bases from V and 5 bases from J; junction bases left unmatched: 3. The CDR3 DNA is TGTGCCAGCAGCTGGGACAGGGGGCGCGACGAGCAGTACTTC. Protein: CASSWDRGRDEQYF. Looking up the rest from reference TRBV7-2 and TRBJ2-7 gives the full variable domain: GAGVSQSPSNKVTEKGKDVELRCDPISGHTALYWYRQSLGQGLEFLIYFQGNSAPDKSGLPSDRFSAERTGGSVSTLTIQRTQQEDSAVYLCASSWDRGRDEQYFGPGTRLTVT.

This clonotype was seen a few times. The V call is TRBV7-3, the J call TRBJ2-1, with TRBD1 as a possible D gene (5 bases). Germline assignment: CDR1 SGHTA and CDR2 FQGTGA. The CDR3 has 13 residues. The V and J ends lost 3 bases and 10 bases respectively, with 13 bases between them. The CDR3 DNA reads TGTGCCAGCAGCTTCAGCCCGACAGAAGAGCAGTTCTTC. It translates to CASSFSPTEEQFF.

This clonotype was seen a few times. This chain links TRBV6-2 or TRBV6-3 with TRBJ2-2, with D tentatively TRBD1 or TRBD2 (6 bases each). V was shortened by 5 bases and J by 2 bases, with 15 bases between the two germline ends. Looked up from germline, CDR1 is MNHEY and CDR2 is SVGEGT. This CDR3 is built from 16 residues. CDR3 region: CASSPRGGVNTGELFF. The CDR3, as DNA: TGTGCCAGCAGTCCCAGGGGCGGGGTCAACACCGGGGAGCTGTTTTTT.

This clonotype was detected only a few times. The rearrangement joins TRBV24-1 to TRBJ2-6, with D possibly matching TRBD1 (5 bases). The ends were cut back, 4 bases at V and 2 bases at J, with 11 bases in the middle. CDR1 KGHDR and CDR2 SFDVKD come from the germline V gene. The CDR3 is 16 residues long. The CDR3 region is CATSDRQGAGANVLTF. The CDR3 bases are TGTGCCACCAGTGACCGTCAGGGTGCTGGGGCCAACGTCCTGACTTTC.

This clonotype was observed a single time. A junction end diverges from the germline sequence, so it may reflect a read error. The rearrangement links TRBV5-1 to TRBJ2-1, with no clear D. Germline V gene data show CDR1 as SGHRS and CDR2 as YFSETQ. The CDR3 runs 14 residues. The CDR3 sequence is CASNLVADDNEQFF. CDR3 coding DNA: TGCGCCAGCAACTTGGTGGCGGATGACAATGAGCAGTTCTTC.

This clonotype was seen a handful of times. CDR3 sequence: CAIKTGTNTGELFF. Written as DNA, the CDR3 is TGTGCCATCAAAACGGGGACGAACACCGGGGAGCTGTTTTTT. The V gene is TRBV6-1, the J gene TRBJ2-2; TRBD2 might be the D (5 bases). The CDR3 totals 14 residues. The V end was cut by 10 bases, the J end by 0 bases, with 12 bases between. CDR1 is MNHNS and CDR2 is SASEGT in the germline V gene.

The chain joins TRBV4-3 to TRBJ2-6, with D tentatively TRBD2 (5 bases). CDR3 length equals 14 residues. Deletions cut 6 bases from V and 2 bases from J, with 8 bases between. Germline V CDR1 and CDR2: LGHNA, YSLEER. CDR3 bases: TGCGCCAGCAGAGCGGATACTGGGGCCAACGTCCTGACTTTC. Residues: CASRADTGANVLTF.

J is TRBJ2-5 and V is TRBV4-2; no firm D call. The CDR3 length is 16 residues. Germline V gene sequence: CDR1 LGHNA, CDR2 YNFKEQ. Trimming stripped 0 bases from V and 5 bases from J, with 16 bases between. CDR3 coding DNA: TGTGCCAGCAGCCAAGATCAGGCCTCGAAGGGCGAGACCCAGTACTTC. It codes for CASSQDQASKGETQYF.

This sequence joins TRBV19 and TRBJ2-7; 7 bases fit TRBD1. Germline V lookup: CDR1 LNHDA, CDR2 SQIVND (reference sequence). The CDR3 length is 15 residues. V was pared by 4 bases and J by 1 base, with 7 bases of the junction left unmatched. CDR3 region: CASSTGDSGSYEQYF. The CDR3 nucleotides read TGTGCCAGTAGTACTGGGGACAGCGGTTCCTACGAGCAGTACTTC.

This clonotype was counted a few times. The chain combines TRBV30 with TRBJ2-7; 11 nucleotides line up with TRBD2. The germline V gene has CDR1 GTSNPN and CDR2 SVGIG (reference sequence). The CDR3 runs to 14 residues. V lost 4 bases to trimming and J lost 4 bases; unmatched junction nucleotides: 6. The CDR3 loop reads CAWNTGTSGYEQYF. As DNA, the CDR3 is TGTGCCTGGAATACCGGGACTAGCGGTTACGAGCAGTACTTC. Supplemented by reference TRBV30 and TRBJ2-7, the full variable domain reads SQTIHQWPATLVQPVGSPLSLECTVEGTSNPNLYWYRQAAGRGLQLLFYSVGIGQISSEVPQNLSASRPQDRQFILSSKKLLLSDSGFYLCAWNTGTSGYEQYFGPGTRLTVT.

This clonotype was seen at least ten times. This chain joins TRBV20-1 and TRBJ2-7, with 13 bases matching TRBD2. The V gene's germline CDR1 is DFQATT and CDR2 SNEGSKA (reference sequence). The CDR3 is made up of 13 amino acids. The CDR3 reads CSARTSGSYEQYF. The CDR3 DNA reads TGCAGCGCTCGGACTAGCGGGAGTTACGAGCAGTACTTC.

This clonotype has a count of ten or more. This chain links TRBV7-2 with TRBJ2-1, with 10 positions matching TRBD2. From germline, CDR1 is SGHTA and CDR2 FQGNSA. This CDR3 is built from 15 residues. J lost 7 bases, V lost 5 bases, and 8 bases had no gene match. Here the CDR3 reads CASSAGLAMENEQFF. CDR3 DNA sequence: TGTGCCAGCAGCGCGGGACTAGCGATGGAAAATGAGCAGTTCTTC. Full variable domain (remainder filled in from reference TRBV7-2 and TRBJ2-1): GAGVSQSPSNKVTEKGKDVELRCDPISGHTALYWYRQSLGQGLEFLIYFQGNSAPDKSGLPSDRFSAERTGGSVSTLTIQRTQQEDSAVYLCASSAGLAMENEQFFGPGTRLTVL.

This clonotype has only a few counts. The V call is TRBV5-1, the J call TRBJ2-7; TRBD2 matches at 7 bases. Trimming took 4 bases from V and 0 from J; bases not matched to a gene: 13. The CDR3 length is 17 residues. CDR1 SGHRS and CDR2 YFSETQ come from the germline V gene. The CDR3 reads CASSRFNAGLSSYEQYF. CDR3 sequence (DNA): TGCGCCAGCAGCCGCTTTAACGCGGGACTAAGCTCCTACGAGCAGTACTTC.

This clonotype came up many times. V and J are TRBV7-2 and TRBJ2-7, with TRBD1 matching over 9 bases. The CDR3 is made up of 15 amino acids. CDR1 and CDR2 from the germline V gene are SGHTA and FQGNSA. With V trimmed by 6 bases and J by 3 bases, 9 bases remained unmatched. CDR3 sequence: CASSLGQGTFYEQYF. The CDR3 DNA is TGTGCCAGCAGTCTGGGACAGGGCACCTTCTACGAGCAGTACTTC. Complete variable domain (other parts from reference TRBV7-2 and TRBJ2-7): GAGVSQSPSNKVTEKGKDVELRCDPISGHTALYWYRQSLGQGLEFLIYFQGNSAPDKSGLPSDRFSAERTGGSVSTLTIQRTQQEDSAVYLCASSLGQGTFYEQYFGPGTRLTVT.

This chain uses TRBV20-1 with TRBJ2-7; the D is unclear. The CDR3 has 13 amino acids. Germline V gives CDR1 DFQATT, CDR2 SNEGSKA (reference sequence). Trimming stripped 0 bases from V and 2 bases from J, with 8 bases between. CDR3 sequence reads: CSARDYRAYEQYF. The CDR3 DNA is TGCAGTGCTAGAGATTATAGGGCCTACGAGCAGTACTTC.